This T cell receptor (beta chain) was profiled in a study of blood T cell repertoires in COVID-19. Study overall: The samples span acute and convalescent COVID-19 from the United States, Italy and Spain. PBMCs, B-cell-depleted T cells, or T cells provided the cDNA or gDNA that made up the material.

The authors' processing: Reference gene primer amplification in the assay estimated nucleated cell counts. TCRdb's table, derived via immunoSEQ multiplex PCR, lists solely in-frame clones and lacks some. V, J and clone size are taken as reported in that table, and D and trimming were inferred from the DNA itself. The sample holds approximately 150,000 clones, more than 80% seen once. Germline V lookup: CDR1 SGHVS, CDR2 FNYEAQ. The CDR3 is made up of 15 amino acids. Trimming removed 1 base from V and 4 bases from J, with 13 bases in between. This TCR came from a man in his 70s with acute or convalescent COVID-19. Sequencing used peripheral blood. This sequence joins TRBV7-6 and TRBJ1-1, with D perhaps TRBD1 (6 bases). The CDR3 is CASSLETGPFTEAFF. The CDR3 DNA sequence: TGTGCCAGCAGCTTAGAGACAGGACCTTTCACTGAAGCTTTCTTT. The whole variable domain, filled in from reference TRBV7-6 and TRBJ1-1, reads GAGVSQSPRYKVTKRGQDVALRCDPISGHVSLYWYRQALGQGPEFLTYFNYEAQQDKSGLPNDRFSAERPEGSISTLTIQRTEQRDSAMYRCASSLETGPFTEAFFGQGTRLTVV.